These 31 T cell receptor beta chains were sequenced from one sample in a study of long-term antiretroviral therapy in people with HIV (dated by TCRdb to the early 2020s). The immunoSEQ hsTCRB v3.0 assay was used at survey level resolution to sequence the TRB variable region. The clones in this table, taken by TCRdb from immuneACCESS, are in-frame only. Not every clone is retained; where verified, under half of the shortfall comes from an unresolved V gene, and the cause of the rest is unknown. The sample table shows roughly 33,000 clones, and approximately 97% are seen once. The top ten hold 2.5% to 3% of the sample. This specimen consisted of unsorted PBMCs, obtained 6.9 years after starting antiretroviral therapy. The receptors here all came from a man aged 25-45 years with HIV.

The chain has TRBV9 and TRBJ2-2; D not certain. Trimming took off 1 base at V and 6 bases at J, with 4 bases between the two ends. The germline CDR1 and CDR2 sequences are SGDLS and YYNGEE. The CDR3 is 12 residues long. This chain's CDR3 is CASSVMPGELFF. CDR3 nucleotides: TGTGCCAGCAGCGTAATGCCCGGGGAGCTGTTTTTT.

In its sample, this clone was seen once. The chain recombines TRBV27 with TRBJ2-7; D assignment may be TRBD1 or TRBD2 (5 bases each). The CDR3 loop spans 14 amino acids. The ends were cut back, 3 bases at V and 0 bases at J, with 9 bases in the middle. Per germline, CDR1 MNHEY and CDR2 SMNVEV (reference sequence). Here the CDR3 DNA reads TGTGCCAGCAGTTTTGGGGGAAGCTCCTACGAGCAGTACTTC. Translated, it gives CASSFGGSSYEQYF.

CDR3 sequence reads: CASSSYPSGLAGVSTQYF. The DNA for the CDR3 is TGTGCCAGCAGTTCCTATCCTTCTGGACTAGCGGGAGTGTCGACCCAGTATTTT. The rearrangement uses TRBV27 and TRBJ2-3; 13 bases line up with TRBD2. J lost 12 bases, V lost 4 bases, and 19 bases had no gene match. The CDR3 sequence is 18 residues long. From germline, CDR1 is MNHEY and CDR2 SMNVEV (reference sequence).

The genes are TRBV19 and TRBJ2-5, with no clear D. This CDR3 is 13 amino acids long. Germline CDR1 is LNHDA and CDR2 is SQIVND (reference sequence). Trimming took 8 bases from V and 1 from J, leaving 11 bases between them. CDR3 residues: CASSRSSQETQYF. CDR3 sequence (DNA): TGTGCCAGTTCAAGGTCTAGCCAAGAGACCCAGTACTTC.

This clone was detected only once. The rearrangement uses TRBV9 and TRBJ2-7, with D tentatively TRBD1 or TRBD2 (5 bases each). Germline V gives CDR1 SGDLS, CDR2 YYNGEE. Trimming cost V 0 bases and J 2 bases, with 9 bases left between them. The CDR3 length is 14 residues. CDR3 nucleotide sequence: TGTGCCAGCAGCGTAGATAGGGGACCCTACGAGCAGTACTTC. Amino acid sequence: CASSVDRGPYEQYF.

V gene TRBV6-5 combines with J gene TRBJ2-7; 7 bases are a match to TRBD1. Trimming cost V 6 bases and J 5 bases; bases outside gene matches: 7. The CDR3 extends over 13 amino acids. Germline lookup yields CDR1 MNHEY and CDR2 SVGAGI. CDR3 DNA: TGTGCCAGCAGCAAGGACAGGATGGACGAGCAGTACTTC. Its protein is CASSKDRMDEQYF.

The chain employs TRBV7-8 and TRBJ2-1; D not certain. Trimming shortened V by 1 base and J by 4 bases, and 20 bases separated the two germline ends. This CDR3 is 18 amino acids long. In germline, CDR1 is SGHVS, CDR2 FQNEAQ. As DNA, the CDR3 is TGTGCCAGCAGCTTAGGAGATCCGGGCAGGTGGGATTACAATGAGCAGTTCTTC. This encodes CASSLGDPGRWDYNEQFF.

The V call is TRBV28, the J call TRBJ2-2; D is unresolved. The CDR3 runs to 12 residues. CDR1 MDHEN and CDR2 SYDVKM come from the germline V gene. Deletions cut 3 bases from V and 5 bases from J, with 4 bases between. The CDR3 bases are TGTGCCAGCAGTTTTCAGACCGGGGAGCTGTTTTTT. Residues: CASSFQTGELFF.

The chain uses TRBV9 and TRBJ1-6; tentatively, D is TRBD1 (5 bases). In germline, CDR1 is SGDLS, CDR2 YYNGEE. CDR3 length equals 15 residues. Trimming removed 4 bases from V and 7 bases from J, with 15 bases in between. The CDR3 loop reads CASSIRDFGNSPLHF. CDR3 coding DNA: TGTGCCAGCAGCATCCGGGACTTCGGGAATTCACCCCTCCACTTT.

The chain links TRBV7-9 to TRBJ1-2; 7 bases match TRBD1. The CDR3 length is 13 residues. The V segment lost 9 bases and the J segment 4 bases; nucleotides outside the gene matches: 8. In germline, CDR1 is SEHNR, CDR2 FQNEAQ (reference sequence). The CDR3 loop reads CASTAGGGYGYTF. For the CDR3, the DNA is TGTGCCAGTACGGCAGGGGGGGGCTATGGCTACACCTTC. Looking up the rest from reference TRBV7-9 and TRBJ1-2 gives the full variable domain: DTGVSQNPRHKITKRGQNVTFRCDPISEHNRLYWYRQTLGQGPEFLTYFQNEAQLEKSRLLSDRFSAERPKGSFSTLEIQRTEQGDSAMYLCASTAGGGYGYTFGSGTRLTVV.

This sequence joins TRBV7-9 and TRBJ2-4; D perhaps matches TRBD2 (5 bases). The CDR3 runs 14 residues. The V and J ends lost 8 bases and 0 bases respectively, with 11 bases between them. The germline gives CDR1 SEHNR, CDR2 FQNEAQ (reference sequence). The CDR3 DNA follows: TGTGCCAGCGGGGAAGGACTAGCCAAAAACATTCAGTACTTC. It yields the protein CASGEGLAKNIQYF.

The V gene is TRBV9, the J gene TRBJ2-7, with D perhaps matching TRBD1 (6 bases). The V and J ends lost 4 bases and 5 bases respectively, with 16 bases between them. Germline CDR1 reads SGDLS; CDR2 reads YYNGEE. This CDR3 has 14 residues. CDR3 in amino acids: CASSHSWGPHEQYF. CDR3 sequence (DNA): TGTGCCAGCAGCCATAGCTGGGGGCCCCACGAGCAGTACTTC.

The J gene is TRBJ2-3, the V gene TRBV30; the D is unclear. Trimming stripped 4 bases from V and 2 bases from J, with 16 bases between. The germline V gene has CDR1 GTSNPN and CDR2 SVGIG (reference sequence). The CDR3 is 15 amino acids. The CDR3 loop is CAWTSSGDFTDTQYF. The CDR3 bases are TGTGCCTGGACCTCCTCGGGCGACTTCACAGATACGCAGTATTTT.

This clone was detected once. The chain is built from TRBV29-1 and TRBJ2-7; possibly TRBD1 or TRBD2 for D (5 bases each). Trimming pared 1 base from V and 3 bases from J, leaving 16 bases between. Germline lookup yields CDR1 SQVTM and CDR2 ANQGSEA. The length of the CDR3 is 15 residues. CDR3 amino acids: CSVEVLGGSLYEQYF. CDR3 bases: TGCAGCGTTGAAGTTCTTGGGGGATCCCTCTACGAGCAGTACTTC.

This clone was seen only a few times. The chain uses TRBV11-2 and TRBJ2-5; D tentatively fits TRBD1 or TRBD2 (6 bases each). Germline V gene lookup returns CDR1 SGHAT and CDR2 FQNNGV. The CDR3 is made up of 16 amino acids. V gave up 5 bases and J gave up 5 bases, with 21 bases separating them. CDR3 DNA: TGTGCCAGCAGCACCGCGTCATCGGGGGCCCGCGAGACCCAGTACTTC. Translating it yields CASSTASSGARETQYF.

The rearrangement joins TRBV7-9 to TRBJ2-1; D is unresolved. The CDR3 has 10 amino acids. V dropped 5 bases and J dropped 10 bases, with 6 bases sitting between them. Germline CDR1 SEHNR, CDR2 FQNEAQ (reference sequence). The CDR3 DNA reads TGTGCCAGCAGCCCGACCGAGCAGTTCTTC. It is translated as CASSPTEQFF.

This chain joins TRBV30 and TRBJ1-4, with TRBD1 matching 8 bases. The CDR3 has 13 residues. CDR1 and CDR2 from the germline V gene are GTSNPN and SVGIG (reference sequence). As DNA, the CDR3 is TGTGCTCTAAACAGGGGGTCAGAAGAAAAACTGTTTTTT. Residues: CALNRGSEEKLFF.

The rearrangement joins TRBV4-1 to TRBJ1-1; no definite D call. CDR3 length: 13 amino acids. Germline CDR1 reads MGHRA; CDR2 reads YSYEKL. The V gene lost 1 base and the J gene lost 1 base, with 4 bases spanning the gap. CDR3 DNA sequence: TGCGCCAGCAGCCAAGTTGAGAACACTGAAGCTTTCTTT. Encoded protein: CASSQVENTEAFF.

This chain links TRBV18 with TRBJ2-5; D may match TRBD1 or TRBD2 (6 bases each). V dropped 2 bases and J dropped 5 bases, with 12 bases sitting between them. This CDR3 is built from 14 residues. Germline CDR1 reads KGHSH; CDR2 reads LQKENI. Here the CDR3 reads CASSPTRGPETQYF. Here the CDR3 DNA reads TGTGCCAGCTCACCAACTCGGGGGCCTGAGACCCAGTACTTC.

This chain joins TRBV15 and TRBJ2-5; a possible D gene is TRBD2 (5 bases). In germline, CDR1 is LNHNV, CDR2 YYDKDF (reference sequence). The CDR3 contains 15 residues. V lost 4 bases, J lost 2 bases, and 14 bases lay in between. CDR3 DNA sequence: TGTGCCACCAGCATCCGAGGGTCCGGACAAGAGACCCAGTACTTC. Protein product: CATSIRGSGQETQYF.

The J gene is TRBJ2-5, the V gene TRBV27, with D perhaps matching TRBD2 (6 bases). The CDR3 consists of 14 residues. V was cut by 3 bases and J by 5 bases, with 13 bases left in between. Germline V gives CDR1 MNHEY, CDR2 SMNVEV (reference sequence). CDR3 sequence reads: CASSFIGGLETQYF. The DNA for the CDR3 is TGTGCCAGCAGTTTCATCGGAGGGCTGGAGACCCAGTACTTC.

The CDR3 region is CASMGVADTQYF. CDR3 DNA: TGTGCCAGCATGGGAGTCGCAGATACGCAGTATTTT. The genes are TRBV28 and TRBJ2-3, with D possibly TRBD2 on 5 matching bases. V was cut by 7 bases and J by 4 bases, with 9 bases left in between. In germline, CDR1 is MDHEN, CDR2 SYDVKM. The CDR3 length is 12 residues.

J is TRBJ1-4 and V is TRBV9; 9 nucleotides line up with TRBD1. J lost 4 bases, V lost 4 bases, and 5 bases had no gene match. CDR3 length: 15 amino acids. Germline CDR1 is SGDLS and CDR2 is YYNGEE. The CDR3 is CASSTTGGFNEKLFF. CDR3 coding DNA: TGTGCCAGCAGCACGACAGGGGGGTTTAATGAAAAACTGTTTTTT.

The gene calls are TRBV7-2 and TRBJ2-7; weak D call: TRBD2 (6 bases). Per germline, CDR1 SGHTA and CDR2 FQGNSA. The CDR3 has 12 residues. Trimming removed 10 bases from V and 3 bases from J, with 13 bases in between. DNA for the CDR3: TGTGCCACCTTAGGGACTTACTACGAGCAGTACTTC. This encodes CATLGTYYEQYF.

The rearrangement joins TRBV6-4 to TRBJ2-2, with no clear D. The CDR3 is 14 residues long. CDR1 MRHNA and CDR2 SNTAGT come from the germline V gene. Deletions cut 2 bases from V and 4 bases from J, with 8 bases between. The DNA of the CDR3 is TGTGCCAGCAGTGACACAGAAACCACCGGGGAGCTGTTTTTT. Encoded protein: CASSDTETTGELFF.

This rearrangement joins TRBV4-3 to TRBJ2-5; D is undetermined. Trimming pared 0 bases from V and 2 bases from J, leaving 7 bases between. In germline, CDR1 is LGHNA, CDR2 YSLEER. This CDR3 region has 14 residues. The CDR3, as DNA: TGCGCCAGCAGCCAAGATTGGCGGCAAGAGACCCAGTACTTC. Translating it yields CASSQDWRQETQYF.

This clone was seen just once. This chain joins TRBV18 and TRBJ2-7; D gene ambiguous. The CDR3 sequence is 13 residues long. The V and J ends lost 3 bases and 2 bases respectively, with 8 bases between them. Germline values: CDR1 KGHSH, CDR2 LQKENI. The CDR3 DNA follows: TGTGCCAGCTCACCGGACGGACCCTACGAGCAGTACTTC. Its translation: CASSPDGPYEQYF. Together with reference TRBV18 and TRBJ2-7, the CDR3 gives the full variable domain: NAGVMQNPRHLVRRRGQEARLRCSPMKGHSHVYWYRQLPEEGLKFMVYLQKENIIDESGMPKERFSAEFPKEGPSILRIQQVVRGDSAAYFCASSPDGPYEQYFGPGTRLTVT.

The chain uses TRBV29-1 and TRBJ1-5; D unresolved. The germline V gene has CDR1 SQVTM and CDR2 ANQGSEA. The V and J ends lost 6 bases and 11 bases respectively, with 14 bases between them. The CDR3 consists of 11 residues. The CDR3 protein is CSVTAGGAQHF. For the CDR3, the DNA is TGCAGCGTGACGGCGGGTGGGGCCCAGCATTTT. Looking up the rest from reference TRBV29-1 and TRBJ1-5 gives the full variable domain: SAVISQKPSRDICQRGTSLTIQCQVDSQVTMMFWYRQQPGQSLTLIATANQGSEATYESGFVIDKFPISRPNLTFSTLTVSNMSPEDSSIYLCSVTAGGAQHFGDGTRLSIL.

The V gene is TRBV5-6, the J gene TRBJ2-1; D remains unclear. This CDR3 spans 14 amino acids. The V and J ends lost 7 bases and 2 bases respectively, with 13 bases between them. The germline V gene has CDR1 SGHDT and CDR2 YYEEEE. The CDR3 DNA is TGTGCCAGCGAGCCTAGACCCCCCTACAATGAGCAGTTCTTC. Translated: CASEPRPPYNEQFF. Full variable domain (remainder filled in from reference TRBV5-6 and TRBJ2-1): DAGVTQSPTHLIKTRGQQVTLRCSPKSGHDTVSWYQQALGQGPQFIFQYYEEEERQRGNFPDRFSGHQFPNYSSELNVNALLLGDSALYLCASEPRPPYNEQFFGPGTRLTVL.

This chain joins TRBV9 and TRBJ1-3, with D possibly TRBD1 on 5 matching bases. V was trimmed by 5 bases and J by 4 bases, leaving 16 bases between them. The CDR3 runs 15 residues. The germline V gene has CDR1 SGDLS and CDR2 YYNGEE. The CDR3 protein is CASSPQRGGGNTIYF. CDR3 nucleotide sequence: TGTGCCAGCAGTCCGCAGAGGGGTGGAGGAAACACCATATATTTT.

The chain couples TRBV5-1 to TRBJ2-1, with D unclear. The CDR3 totals 15 residues. Germline V gene lookup returns CDR1 SGHRS and CDR2 YFSETQ. V gave up 1 base and J gave up 0 bases, with 8 bases separating them. The CDR3 spells CASSLTRVSYNEQFF. CDR3 nucleotide sequence: TGCGCCAGCAGCTTGACCCGGGTCTCCTACAATGAGCAGTTCTTC.